Sequencing of this T cell receptor beta chain was carried out in a study of cytotoxic CD8 clonotypes in ibrutinib-treated CLL. Points from the study as a whole: Different sampling times were used for sustained-remission and progressing patients.

Trimming cost V 3 bases and J 0 bases, with 11 bases left between them. The germline gives CDR1 SGHDT, CDR2 YYEEEE. There are 15 residues in the CDR3. This clone appeared a single time. Its target is not known. Generated by immunoSEQ multiplex PCR, the TCRdb table keeps only in-frame clones and is missing some. Found here are over 110,000 clones, around 93% of them singletons; the top ten hold more than 10%. Sequenced material: PBMCs, taken after 12 months of ibrutinib treatment. The source is a human donor with chronic lymphocytic leukemia. This chain connects TRBV5-6 to TRBJ2-3, with D hard to call. DNA for the CDR3: TGTGCCAGCAGCTCAAAAACAGCTAGCACAGATACGCAGTATTTT. It specifies CASSSKTASTDTQYF.